The TCR beta chain under discussion was sequenced for a study of CD8 T cells in ankylosing spondylitis. Germline trimming cut 3 bases from V and 5 bases from J; bases unmatched to any gene: 4. This CDR3 region has 15 residues. CDR1 DFQATT and CDR2 SNEGSKA come from the germline V gene (reference sequence). To note about this clonotype: What it binds is unknown.

Making use of molecular barcodes, quantitative 5'-RACE generated TCR beta libraries. From the 5' RACE reads, TCRdb called clonotypes with MiXCR, one entry per CDR3 protein. The table includes some 220,000 distinct CDR3 sequences, around 6.6% detected once. Notes on the study in general: Ankylosing spondylitis blood appeared to be characterized by a TCR beta motif of several highly homologous variants. With a CD8+ phenotype, disease-linked clones were relatively rare in peripheral blood. Significant enrichment of disease-linked clones was reportedly seen in matched ankylosing spondylitis synovial fluid. A subset of motif variants has previously been described in the synovial fluid and blood of reactive arthritis.

The chain employs TRBV20-1 and TRBJ2-2; 12 bases match TRBD2. The sequenced sample was blood, either unsorted or a sorted T cell fraction (not recorded which). The clonotype was recovered from a male donor with ankylosing spondylitis. CDR3: CSARTSGSGTGELFF. The CDR3 coding sequence is TGCAGTGCTAGGACTAGCGGGAGTGGTACCGGGGAGCTGTTTTTT.